This entry concerns a single T cell receptor (beta chain). This sample is part of a study of blood T cell repertoires in COVID-19. About the research overall: Donors in the United States, Italy and Spain gave samples during acute or convalescent COVID-19. Sample material is recorded as cDNA or gDNA derived from T cells, B-cell-depleted T cells, or PBMCs.

In the original workflow: The assay estimated nucleated cells by amplifying reference gene primers. Profiled with immunoSEQ multiplex PCR; TCRdb holds only in-frame clones, not every one. Clonal size and the V and J genes are those of that table, whereas D and trimming came from the DNA. The sample shows about 190,000 clones, 70% to 90% of them seen only once. This CDR3 contains 12 residues. V was clipped by 8 bases and J by 0 bases, with 5 bases between them. The genes are TRBV12-3 or TRBV12-4 and TRBJ1-3; D is unclear. Sequenced material: peripheral blood. The receptor comes from a woman in her seventies with active or convalescent COVID-19. The CDR3 sequence: CASRSSGNTIYF. The CDR3 DNA reads TGTGCCAGCCGGAGCTCTGGAAACACCATATATTTT.